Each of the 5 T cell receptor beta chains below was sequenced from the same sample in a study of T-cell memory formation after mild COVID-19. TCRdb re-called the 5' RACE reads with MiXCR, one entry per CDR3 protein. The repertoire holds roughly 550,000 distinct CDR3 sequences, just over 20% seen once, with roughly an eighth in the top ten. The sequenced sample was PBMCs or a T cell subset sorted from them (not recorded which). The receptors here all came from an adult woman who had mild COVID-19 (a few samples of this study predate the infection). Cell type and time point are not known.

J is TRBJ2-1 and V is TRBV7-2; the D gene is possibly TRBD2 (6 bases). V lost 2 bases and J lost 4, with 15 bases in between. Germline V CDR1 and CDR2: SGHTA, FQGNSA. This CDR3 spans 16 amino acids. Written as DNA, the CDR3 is TGTGCCAGCAGCTTAATTCTTGCGGGAAAGTACAATGAGCAGTTCTTC. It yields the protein CASSLILAGKYNEQFF.

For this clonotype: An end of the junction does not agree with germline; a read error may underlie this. The CDR3 reads CASSKEGLASNNEQFF. The CDR3 nucleotides read TGTGCCAGCAGCAAAGAGGGACTGGCAAGTAACAATGAGCAGTTCTTC. V and J are TRBV4-2 and TRBJ2-1, with a possible D match to TRBD2 (6 bases). The CDR3 extends over 16 amino acids. CDR1 is LGHNA and CDR2 is YNFKEQ in the germline V gene.

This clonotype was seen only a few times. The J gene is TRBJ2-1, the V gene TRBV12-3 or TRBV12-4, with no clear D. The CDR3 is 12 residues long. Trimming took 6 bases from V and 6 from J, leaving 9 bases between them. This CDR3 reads CASSPEFNEQFF. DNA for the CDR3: TGTGCCAGCAGCCCTGAGTTCAATGAGCAGTTCTTC.

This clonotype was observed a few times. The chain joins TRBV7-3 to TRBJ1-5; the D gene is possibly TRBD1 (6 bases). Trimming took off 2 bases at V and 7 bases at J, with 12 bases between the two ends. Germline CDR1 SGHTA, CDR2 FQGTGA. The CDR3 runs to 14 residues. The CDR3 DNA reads TGTGCCAGCAGCTTAGGGGGGCTAGGACAGCCCCAGCATTTT. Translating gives CASSLGGLGQPQHF. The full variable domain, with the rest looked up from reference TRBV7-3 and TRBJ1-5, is GAGVSQTPSNKVTEKGKYVELRCDPISGHTALYWYRQSLGQGPEFLIYFQGTGAADDSGLPNDRFFAVRPEGSVSTLKIQRTERGDSAVYLCASSLGGLGQPQHFGDGTRLSIL.

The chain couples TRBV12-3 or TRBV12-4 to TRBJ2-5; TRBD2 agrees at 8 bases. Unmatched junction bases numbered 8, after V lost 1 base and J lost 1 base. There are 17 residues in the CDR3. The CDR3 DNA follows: TGTGCCAGCAGTTTAGGTACGGGAGGGAGGACCCAAGAGACCCAGTACTTC. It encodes CASSLGTGGRTQETQYF.